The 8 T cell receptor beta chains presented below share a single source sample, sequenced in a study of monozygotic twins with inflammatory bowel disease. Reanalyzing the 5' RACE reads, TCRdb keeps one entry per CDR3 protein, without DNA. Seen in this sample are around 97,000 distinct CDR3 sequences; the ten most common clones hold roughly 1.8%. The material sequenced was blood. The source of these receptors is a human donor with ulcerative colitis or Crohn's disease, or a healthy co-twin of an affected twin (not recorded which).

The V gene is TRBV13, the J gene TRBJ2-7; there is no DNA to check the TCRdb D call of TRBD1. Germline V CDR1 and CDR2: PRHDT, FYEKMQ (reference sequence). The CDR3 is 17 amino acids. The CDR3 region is CASSLGSWDRGSYEQYF.

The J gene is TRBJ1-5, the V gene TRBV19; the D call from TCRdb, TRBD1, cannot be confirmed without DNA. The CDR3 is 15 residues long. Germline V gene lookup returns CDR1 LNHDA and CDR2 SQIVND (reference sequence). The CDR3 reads CASIGGQGASQPQHF. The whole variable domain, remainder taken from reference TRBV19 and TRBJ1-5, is DGGITQSPKYLFRKEGQNVTLSCEQNLNHDAMYWYRQDPGQGLRLIYYSQIVNDFQKGDIAEGYSVSREKKESFPLTVTSAQKNPTAFYLCASIGGQGASQPQHFGDGTRLSIL.

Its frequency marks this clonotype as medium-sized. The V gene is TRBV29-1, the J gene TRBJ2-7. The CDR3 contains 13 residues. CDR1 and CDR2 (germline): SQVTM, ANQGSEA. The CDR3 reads CSVAGGSFYEQYF.

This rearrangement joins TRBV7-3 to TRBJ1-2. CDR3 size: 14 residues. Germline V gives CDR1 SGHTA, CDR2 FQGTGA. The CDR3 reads CASSLTNTDYGYTF.

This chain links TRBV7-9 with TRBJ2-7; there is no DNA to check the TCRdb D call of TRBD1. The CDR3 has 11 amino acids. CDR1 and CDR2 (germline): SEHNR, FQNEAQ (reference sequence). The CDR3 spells CASRTGYEQYF.

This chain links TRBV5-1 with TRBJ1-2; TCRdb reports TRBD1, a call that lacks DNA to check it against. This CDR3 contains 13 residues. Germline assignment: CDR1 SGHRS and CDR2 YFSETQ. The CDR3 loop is CASSPGQAYGYTF.

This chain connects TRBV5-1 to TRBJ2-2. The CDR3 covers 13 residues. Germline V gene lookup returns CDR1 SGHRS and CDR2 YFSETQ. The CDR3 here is CASSLGYTGELFF. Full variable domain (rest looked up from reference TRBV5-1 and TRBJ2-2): KAGVTQTPRYLIKTRGQQVTLSCSPISGHRSVSWYQQTPGQGLQFLFEYFSETQRNKGNFPGRFSGRQFSNSRSEMNVSTLELGDSALYLCASSLGYTGELFFGEGSRLTVL.

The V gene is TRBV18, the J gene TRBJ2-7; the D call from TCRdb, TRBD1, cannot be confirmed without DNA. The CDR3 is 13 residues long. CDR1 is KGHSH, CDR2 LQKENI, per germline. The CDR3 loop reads CASYQDSAYEQYF.